The entry that follows covers one T cell receptor (beta chain) sequence. This clonotype was seen only once. This receptor's antigen is unknown. Mismatch with germline at one junction end may stem from a read error. Starting from approximately 0.5 ug total RNA, TCRbeta-specific cDNA was produced by reverse transcription with a constant-region primer and ProtoScript II reverse transcriptase. TCRbeta libraries were built with three nested multiplex PCR rounds, a slightly modified ARM-PCR procedure. Multiplex TRBV1-TRBV30 forward primers and a Cbeta reverse primer were used in the first two PCR rounds, each of which was run for about 10 cycles. A final 25-cycle PCR with Deep VentR polymerase added sample barcodes and Illumina adapters. Before sequencing, amplicons of 200-500 bp were purified from gel using a QIAquick gel extraction kit. An Illumina HiSeq 2500 was used to sequence the TCRbeta amplicons with 250-bp paired-end reads. From the authors' description of their analysis: Quality trimming of reads was performed with Trimmomatic v0.33, and paired reads were merged with FLASH v1.2.11 so that full CDR3 sequences could be recovered. V, D and J germline segments were assigned to the rearranged TCRbeta sequences by MiGEC v1.2.1b. Clonotype statistics and Shannon-Wiener diversity indices were calculated with VDJtools v1.0.0. Except for diversity analysis, only each sample's 250 most abundant clonotypes were used in subsequent analyses to reduce sampling bias. The public reads were run again by TCRdb, first through fastp at Q25 and then through MiXCR, and only productive beta chains were kept. Records with the same CDR3 protein are collapsed into one entry carrying the most frequent genes and DNA. TCRdb's processing, not the authors', yielded these V and J calls. The sample table holds 99,000 or so distinct CDR3 sequences, of which approximately 82% were seen once. About 20% of the sample comes from the top ten.

This sample was included in a study of tumor-infiltrating lymphocytes in primary liver carcinoma (dated by TCRdb to 2017 to 2019). Describing the broader study: The five patients, three men and two women aged 30 to 69 years, had hepatocellular carcinoma (four) or combined HCC and intrahepatic cholangiocarcinoma (one). Roughly 3.5 to 8 million productive TCRbeta reads were obtained per sample, and no significant difference in read depth was found between tissue types. To link TCRbeta repertoire diversity to the local molecular phenotype, the 20 to 25 tumor region samples were profiled with Agilent mRNA microarrays. A total of 35 or so specimens from 5 patients went through TCRbeta repertoire sequencing, namely 25 tumor regions, 5 adjacent noncancerous liver tissues and 5 peripheral blood samples. Technical replicate repertoires showed high reproducibility, with mean shared-clone rates approximately 0.87 and correlation coefficients above 0.95. The tumors of the five patients were staged as T1-T3 N0M0, with maximum diameters ranging from roughly 4 to 10 cm. For each liver tumor, the study sampled five regions along with adjacent normal tissue and blood, and applied TCRbeta repertoire sequencing, expression microarrays and whole-exome sequencing.

From the germline V gene (reference sequence), CDR1 is SGHKS and CDR2 is YYEKEE. The CDR3 runs 16 residues from the cysteine to the phenylalanine. Solely the CDR3 DNA is kept, with 48 bases framed from the first base. Without any cell sorting, total RNA and DNA were co-extracted from around 18-30 mg of bulk tissue using the AllPrep DNA/RNA mini kit. Between late 2015 and 2016, about 5 patients in China with histopathologically diagnosed primary liver carcinoma had surgical resection. Chronic HBV infection was present in the patients, and the patients were treatment-naive at sampling. Each tumor was sampled at five spatially separated regions: the tumor centre plus the superior, inferior, left-lateral and right-lateral poles. Histological examination found more than 85% viable tumor cells in every tumor sample. Pieces of fresh tumor and adjacent tissue were cut in half, with one half kept in RNAlater at -80 degrees C and the other half sent for histology.

Overall study outcomes, separate from this receptor: With just four or five patients in the study, the authors point out that the findings should be validated in a larger study. Only roughly 8-25% of top clones appeared in all five regions of a tumor, which suggests that tumor-infiltrating T cells are spatially heterogeneous. Bulk unsorted samples precluded comparing CD4+ and CD8+ T cell repertoires. Because sequencing covered only the TCR beta chain and unpaired alpha chains were not captured, true repertoire diversity is likely underestimated. Repertoire overlap was higher between tumor regions (mean roughly 35%) than tumor-adjacent (approximately 17%) or tumor-blood (approximately 14%) pairs, consistent with antigen-driven expansion. The top 250 clones made up a significantly larger repertoire fraction in tumors than in blood (p = 0.039).

The sample was liver tumor tissue from sampling region 3. The label giving this sample's cell subset or site can be read as: tumor region T3, left-lateral pole. The TCR originated in a man aged 40-49 years with primary liver carcinoma and hepatitis B virus infection. The V gene is TRBV5-5 and the J gene is TRBJ1-1, with TRBD1 perhaps the D gene, on 5 matching bases. The DNA sequence is given as TGTGCCGGCAGCTTCCAGCAGGGAACTTTGGCCACTGAAGCTCTCTTT. This gives the protein CAGSFQQGTLATEALF.